The T cell receptor beta chain under discussion was sequenced for a study of cytotoxic CD8 clonotypes in ibrutinib-treated CLL. Study overall: Across the patients, roughly 10 were relapsed/refractory, approximately 15 treatment-naive and 17 to 18 IGHV unmutated. Following treatment for a median about 13 months, range 6 to 36, response samples were then taken.

Germline V lookup: CDR1 LNHDA, CDR2 SQIVND (reference sequence). The CDR3 totals 17 residues. The J segment lost 5 bases and the V segment lost 0 bases, leaving 9 bases of the junction unmatched. The study, taken as a whole, reports: Public clonotypes (which were uncommon) either contracted or remained stable on treatment. Baseline levels of clonality went above those of age-matched healthy donors and moved with circulating CD8+ T-cell counts.

Sequencing was performed with immunoSEQ multiplex PCR; in TCRdb, only in-frame clones are kept and a portion is missing. The sample consists of about 300,000 clones, roughly 76% of them appearing once. This clone appeared a few times. Its cognate antigen is unknown. The clonotype comes from a human donor with chronic lymphocytic leukemia. V gene TRBV19 combines with J gene TRBJ1-5; 8 bases line up with TRBD1. The sequenced sample was PBMCs, obtained at disease progression, from a patient treated with ibrutinib. CDR3 coding DNA: TGTGCCAGTAGTATAGAGGGTTGGACAGGGAGCGATCAGCCCCAGCATTTT. The encoded protein is CASSIEGWTGSDQPQHF.